These 22 T cell receptor beta chains originate from one sample sequenced in a study of blood T cell repertoires in COVID-19. The table came from immunoSEQ multiplex PCR; TCRdb's copy has only in-frame clones and leaves some out. The profile shows about 71,000 clones, 82% of them singletons. Sequenced material: peripheral blood. These receptors came from a woman older than 75 with acute or convalescent COVID-19.

The CDR3 sequence is CASSREGGVPKNTEAFF. The DNA for the CDR3 is TGCGCCAGCAGTCGTGAAGGGGGCGTCCCAAAGAACACTGAAGCTTTCTTT. V usage is TRBV23-1 and J usage is TRBJ1-1, with 7 bases matching TRBD1. TRBV23-1 is an ORF, with its function uncertain. The V gene end was trimmed by 4 bases and the J gene end by 1 base; junction bases not matched to a gene: 12. There are 17 residues in the CDR3.

The chain combines TRBV9 with TRBJ1-1, with unresolved D. The CDR3 totals 13 residues. Trimming removed 2 bases at V and 1 base at J, with 6 bases between. CDR1 is SGDLS and CDR2 is YYNGEE in the germline V gene. The DNA for the CDR3 is TGTGCCAGCAGCGTTAGACAGAACACTGAAGCTTTCTTT. As protein: CASSVRQNTEAFF.

The J gene is TRBJ2-5, the V gene TRBV7-9, with 9 bases matching TRBD1. The CDR3 totals 17 residues. Germline V gene sequence: CDR1 SEHNR, CDR2 FQNEAQ (reference sequence). The V segment lost 4 bases and the J segment 4 bases; nucleotides outside the gene matches: 13. CDR3 loop: CASSSPTRDRELETQYF. CDR3 nucleotide sequence: TGTGCCAGCAGCTCGCCCACCCGGGACAGGGAGTTAGAGACCCAGTACTTC.

This clone was detected only once. The chain links TRBV11-2 to TRBJ2-1; no firm D call. Germline V gene sequence: CDR1 SGHAT, CDR2 FQNNGV. The CDR3 loop spans 15 amino acids. Between the trimmed V and J ends, which lost 1 base and 0 bases, there was a span of 7 bases. CDR3 sequence: CASSLGVDSYNEQFF. The CDR3 coding sequence is TGTGCCAGCAGCTTAGGTGTAGACTCCTACAATGAGCAGTTCTTC.

This rearrangement joins TRBV5-6 to TRBJ2-3; 13 bases are a match to TRBD2. Trimming at V came to 4 bases and at J to 11 bases, leaving 10 bases not matched to a gene. Per the germline V gene, CDR1 is SGHDT and CDR2 is YYEEEE. The CDR3 sequence is 15 residues long. In nucleotides, the CDR3 is TGTGCCAGCAGCCGTGGACTAGCGGGGGCAATCGAGCAGTATTTT. Translating it yields CASSRGLAGAIEQYF.

This chain connects TRBV3-1 (or the pseudogene TRBV3-2) to TRBJ1-3; D gene uncertain. Germline V CDR1 and CDR2: LGHDT, YNNKEL (reference sequence). CDR3 length equals 12 residues. The V gene lost 7 bases and the J gene lost 0 bases, with 4 bases spanning the gap. In DNA, the CDR3 is TGTGCCAGCATCAGCTCTGGAAACACCATATATTTT. Its protein product is CASISSGNTIYF.

The rearrangement links TRBV4-3 to TRBJ2-1, with 8 bases matching TRBD1. Losses at the gene ends were 0 bases for V and 7 bases for J; bases not matched to a gene: 11. From germline, CDR1 is LGHNA and CDR2 YSLEER. CDR3 length: 17 residues. The CDR3 spells CASSQDVAGGFYNEQFF. The CDR3 nucleotides read TGCGCCAGCAGCCAAGATGTCGCAGGGGGCTTCTATAATGAGCAGTTCTTC.

The chain recombines TRBV7-2 with TRBJ2-1, with 12 positions matching TRBD2. The trim removed 5 bases at V and 3 bases at J, leaving 2 bases unmatched. The germline V gene encodes CDR1 SGHTA and CDR2 FQGNSA. The CDR3 consists of 15 residues. The CDR3 DNA is TGTGCCAGCAGCAAGGGACTAGCGGGCTACAATGAGCAGTTCTTC. Translating it yields CASSKGLAGYNEQFF.

The DNA for the CDR3 is TGTGCCAGCAGTTTGACATTTTCCTATGGCTACACCTTC. It translates to CASSLTFSYGYTF. The chain links TRBV28 to TRBJ1-2; D not certain. CDR1 and CDR2 from the germline V gene are MDHEN and SYDVKM. The CDR3 is 13 amino acids. The germline V and J ends were trimmed by 3 bases and 4 bases, with 9 bases remaining between them.

The chain uses TRBV3-1 (or the pseudogene TRBV3-2) and TRBJ1-1; D gene uncertain. Trimming took off 4 bases at V and 7 bases at J, with 10 bases between the two ends. Per germline, CDR1 LGHDT and CDR2 YNNKEL (reference sequence). There are 12 residues in the CDR3. CDR3 loop: CASSLLRSEAFF. DNA of the CDR3: TGTGCCAGCAGCCTCCTAAGGAGTGAAGCTTTCTTT.

The rearrangement links TRBV7-9 to TRBJ2-5; tentative D call: TRBD1 (6 bases). The CDR3 runs 15 residues. Trimming stripped 5 bases from V and 3 bases from J, with 16 bases between. CDR1 is SEHNR and CDR2 is FQNEAQ in the germline V gene (reference sequence). CDR3 DNA: TGTGCCAGCAGCCTTCAGGGGCCCCTAGAAGAGACCCAGTACTTC. Translation: CASSLQGPLEETQYF.

CDR3 protein: CASSLGQGDQPQHF. The DNA for the CDR3 is TGTGCCAGCAGCCTGGGACAGGGCGATCAGCCCCAGCATTTT. This rearrangement joins TRBV3-1 (or the pseudogene TRBV3-2) to TRBJ1-5, with TRBD1 matching over 9 bases. Germline loops: CDR1 LGHDT, CDR2 YNNKEL (reference sequence). CDR3 length equals 14 residues. Trimming cost V 4 bases and J 5 bases; bases outside gene matches: 3.

V is TRBV29-1 and J is TRBJ2-7, with 12 bases matching TRBD2. The CDR3 loop spans 13 amino acids. From germline, CDR1 is SQVTM and CDR2 ANQGSEA. The V segment lost 2 bases and the J segment 11 bases; nucleotides outside the gene matches: 7. CDR3: CSVETGLAGPEYF. The CDR3 DNA reads TGCAGCGTTGAAACGGGACTAGCGGGTCCCGAGTACTTC.

J is TRBJ2-7 and V is TRBV7-9; 14 bases are a match to TRBD2. This CDR3 has 14 residues. V lost 7 bases, J lost 4 bases, and 3 bases stayed unmatched. Germline CDR1 SEHNR, CDR2 FQNEAQ (reference sequence). The CDR3 coding sequence is TGTGCCAGCAACAGACTAGCGGGAGGGTACGAGCAGTACTTC. This encodes CASNRLAGGYEQYF.

The chain combines TRBV7-2 with TRBJ2-5, with 7 bases aligning to TRBD2. The CDR3 is made up of 13 amino acids. V gave up 5 bases and J gave up 2 bases; unmatched junction bases: 2. Per germline, CDR1 SGHTA and CDR2 FQGNSA. CDR3 nucleotides: TGTGCCAGCAGCCGGGGACTACAAGAGACCCAGTACTTC. Translation: CASSRGLQETQYF.

Only a few counts were recorded for this clone. The chain links TRBV9 to TRBJ2-5, with 11 bases identical to TRBD1. The CDR3 runs 15 residues. With 3 bases clipped from V and 5 bases from J, the junction kept 6 bases outside the gene matches. CDR1 and CDR2 from the germline V gene are SGDLS and YYNGEE. CDR3: CASSARTGGRETQYF. CDR3 sequence (DNA): TGTGCCAGCAGCGCTCGGACAGGGGGCCGGGAGACCCAGTACTTC.

Remarks on this clone: Different DNA sequences within this sample yield the same CDR3. The chain is built from TRBV5-1 and TRBJ2-6; a possible D gene is TRBD1 (5 bases). Germline CDR1 reads SGHRS; CDR2 reads YFSETQ. This CDR3 spans 15 amino acids. Trimming took 4 bases from V and 0 from J, leaving 8 bases between them. The CDR3 DNA sequence: TGCGCCAGCAGCCTACAGGTCTCTGGGGCCAACGTCCTGACTTTC. It specifies CASSLQVSGANVLTF.

The chain uses TRBV15 and TRBJ2-5; 11 bases match TRBD2. Germline CDR1 reads LNHNV; CDR2 reads YYDKDF (reference sequence). CDR3 length: 16 amino acids. V shed 0 bases and J 1 base; nucleotides not matched to a gene: 1. CDR3 protein: CATSRDGTSGQETQYF. CDR3 coding DNA: TGTGCCACCAGCAGAGATGGGACTAGCGGCCAAGAGACCCAGTACTTC.

The genes are TRBV11-2 and TRBJ2-7; D unresolved. Trimming removed 6 bases from V and 0 bases from J, with 9 bases in between. The CDR3 is made up of 13 amino acids. The V gene's germline CDR1 is SGHAT and CDR2 FQNNGV. CDR3 loop: CASSRTGSYEQYF. DNA of the CDR3: TGTGCCAGCAGTCGCACCGGCTCCTACGAGCAGTACTTC.

This clone was counted a single time. The chain uses TRBV24-1 and TRBJ2-5; D uncertain. In germline, CDR1 is KGHDR, CDR2 SFDVKD. CDR3 length equals 13 residues. Trimming pared 0 bases from V and 4 bases from J, leaving 5 bases between. CDR3: CATSDLLGETQYF. The CDR3 DNA reads TGTGCCACCAGTGATTTGCTAGGAGAGACCCAGTACTTC.

This clone turned up a few times. The chain is built from TRBV2 and TRBJ2-2, with 8 bases that match TRBD1. With V trimmed by 6 bases and J by 1 base, 4 bases remained unmatched. The CDR3 has 15 residues. Germline CDR1 reads SNHLY; CDR2 reads FYNNEI. The CDR3 region is CASRDGQGNTGELFF. DNA of the CDR3: TGTGCCAGCAGAGACGGACAGGGGAACACCGGGGAGCTGTTTTTT.

The chain's CDR3 is CASSEALRGLGYEQYF. DNA for the CDR3: TGTGCCAGCAGTGAAGCGCTTCGGGGACTAGGGTACGAGCAGTACTTC. This chain uses TRBV6-1 with TRBJ2-7; 8 nucleotides agree with TRBD2. The CDR3 is 16 residues long. Germline CDR1 reads MNHNS; CDR2 reads SASEGT. The V segment lost 0 bases and the J segment 4 bases; nucleotides outside the gene matches: 8.